This T cell receptor beta chain was recorded in a study of cytomegalovirus exposure and HLA in healthy donors (dated by TCRdb to between 2016 and 2019). With respect to the entire study: In an earlier analysis of several hundred of the donors, approximately 260 Gb of sequence data and some 120 million unique TCR beta sequences from roughly 200 million T cells were reported. Around 330 gigabases of sequencing data and roughly 80 million unique TCR sequences made up an early release that covered approximately 620 HLA-typed donors. Of the approximately 400 genotyped donors, about 80% fell in the genetic ancestry cluster associated with self-reported Caucasian donors. The study was designed to test whether signatures of past pathogen exposure could be identified by cataloging public T cell receptors. The T cell repertoires of 666 subjects were profiled by immunosequencing and related to cytomegalovirus serostatus. Besides the first cohort of under 700 subjects, a separate validation cohort made up of roughly 130 different subjects was used. The study combined high-throughput TCR immunosequencing, statistical association of individual TCRs with disease status, and machine learning to predict cytomegalovirus infection status. A later analysis re-analyzed previously published TCR beta repertoires from several hundred donors and added high-resolution HLA genotyping to study TCR occurrence patterns. The later analysis used no new phenotypic data to find candidate immune exposures, relying instead on TCR beta sequences and their occurrence across donors. An earlier analysis of around 640 of the donors used high-throughput TCR beta sequencing to judge whether each TCR beta V gene segment behaved as functional or pseudogenic. Donor age, sex, ethnicity and CMV serostatus were collected together with the repertoire data. A later genetic analysis took genome-wide SNP genotypes for about 65% of the 666 donors and used that subset as a discovery cohort. Every discovery cohort repertoire had been produced on one sequencing platform. Both class I and class II loci were covered by HLA typing, at four-digit resolution. The number of donors typed differed by locus, with 629-630 for A, B, C, DRB1 and DQB1, roughly 550 for DQA1, 606 for DPA1, and some 450 for DPB1. Four or five DR-DQ haplotypes were treated as single units for association and clustering because of strong linkage in the cohort. Among over 350 genotyped donors of the cohort, an average of approximately 250,000 unique TCR beta nucleotide sequences were sequenced per donor, about a sixth of them non-productive. What the research found in general, with its limitations: Correlated functional status among segregating V segments might be attributable to linkage disequilibrium, but an unknown experimental factor could not be ruled out. In a later analysis, TCR association rates were found to vary across HLA loci, with the most associated TCRs seen for DRB1 alleles and the fewest for HLA-C alleles. Because some donors lacked HLA typing at each locus, the association tests relied only on the typed subset. In a later analysis, several top co-occurrence clusters were reported to appear linked to parvovirus B19, influenza, CMV and Epstein-Barr virus. Because counts were too low, about 15 rarely observed V segments, including chromosome 9 orphons, were left out of the earlier analysis of a few hundred of the donors. The only immune exposure information available for the cohort was CMV serostatus. The cohort was sequenced for TCR beta chains only, and without alpha or paired-chain data the features that could be detected were limited. Most TCR sequences were seen in very few donors, while some public TCRs were found in many individuals. In a later analysis, 16,951 TCR beta sequences were associated with specific HLA alleles at a false discovery rate of 0.05. In a later analysis, HLA-associated TCR beta chains showed more clonal expansion and lower generation probabilities than non-associated chains that were equally common. In an earlier analysis of about 600 of the donors, most TCR beta V segments appeared in productive rearrangements about 87% or about 30% of the time, broadly matching IMGT annotations. Three of the identified cytomegalovirus-associated TCR beta chains were confirmed in vitro to be specific for cytomegalovirus antigens. Compared with the approximately 710-donor mean, donors in an Asian-associated ancestry cluster had fewer N-insertions in productive TCRs, according to a later genetic analysis. A later genetic analysis associated a missense DCLRE1C variant with V-gene and J-gene trimming of TCR beta chains, and an independent cohort replicated the association. Presence/absence analyses assumed roughly uniform sequencing depth across donors, an assumption that may not hold. The study gave a list of 150 to 200 TCR beta chains associated with cytomegalovirus. Assigning TCR associations to individual alleles was difficult when HLA alleles, especially DR and DQ, strongly co-occurred. It was suggested by the authors that the approach could potentially be generalized to other disease states and immunological phenotypes. The classifier was reported to diagnose cytomegalovirus status with high specificity and sensitivity in both the original and validation cohorts. A later analysis found that most CMV-associated TCR beta chains appeared HLA-restricted, with HLA associations seemingly driven largely by CMV exposure. A cluster of highly shared sequence variants was judged likely to represent a technical artifact of the sequencing pipeline. Some IMGT-functional V segments, including TRBV6-2 and TRBV6-3, could not be told apart with the 87-base-pair reads, so those segments were excluded. A further reported finding was that TCR beta sequences accurately predicted the HLA-A and HLA-B alleles for most subjects in the first cohort.

The library was made by the immunoSEQ multiplex PCR assay. The multiplex PCR relied on a mix of 60 forward primers for TCR Vbeta segments and 13 reverse primers for TCR Jbeta segments. Amplification of the CDR3 region of rearranged TCR beta genes was performed with a multiplex PCR assay on genomic DNA. The Illumina HiSeq System was used to sequence the amplified TCR beta libraries as 87-base-pair reads. On the study's bioinformatics: Across the 666 repertoires, a later analysis counted tens of millions of unique TCR beta chains, around 11 million of which were shared by at least two donors. Raw reads were error-corrected and collapsed into unique sequences by a nearest-neighbor algorithm in which closely related sequences were merged to remove PCR and sequencing errors. Alignment of CDR3 sequences to IMGT reference sequences was used to assign V, D and J gene segments. For a sequence to be retained, at least a six-nucleotide match to both a V gene segment and a J gene segment was required. A rearrangement counted as productive if the CDR3 had no stop codons and remained in frame with V and J, and every other rearrangement counted as non-productive. CDR3 was defined by IMGT convention, running from the second conserved V-encoded cysteine to the conserved J-encoded phenylalanine. The earlier analysis of roughly 590 of the donors excluded any sequence lacking an unambiguous match to a single V gene segment. In an earlier analysis of a few hundred of the donors, a V segment was called functional when productive rearrangements were above 56.7%, and segregating when the standard deviation between donors exceeded 5%. To diagnose cytomegalovirus status from the catalog of TCR beta chain sequences, a statistical classification framework was built. In a later analysis, TCR nucleotide sequences were compared against IMGT/GENE-DB human TR gene sequences so that V and J genes could be assigned. Using the TCRdist pipeline, a later analysis assigned CDR3 sequences along with most-parsimonious VDJ recombination scenarios. A later analysis defined each TCR beta chain by its CDR3 amino acid sequence plus V-gene family, and excluded reads lacking a unique V-gene family. To address suspected cross-contamination and a sequencing artifact, a later analysis removed 550 to 750 highly shared, low-generation-probability nucleotide sequences. In a later analysis, a clonal expansion index was calculated for each public chain from normalized within-repertoire ranks of inferred template counts. In a later analysis, generation probabilities were computed using a VDJ recombination model fitted to out-of-frame rearrangements, and the results were checked against IGoR. A later analysis scored TCR-TCR, TCR-HLA and TCR-CMV co-occurrence with hypergeometric tests, applying a repertoire-size bias correction to TCR pairs. To estimate false discovery rates, a later analysis permuted the HLA or CMV assignments 20 times. In a later analysis, co-occurring TCRs were grouped with DBSCAN, and TCRdist sequence similarity was added when clustering was performed within HLA-allele-positive subsets. For co-occurrence clustering, repertoires with fewer than 30,000 or more than 120,000 public chains were excluded, along with 5 or 6 repertoires with anomalous nucleotide sharing. This immuneACCESS table, as held by TCRdb, lists in-frame sequences with V and J called but not all clones. Of the missing ones, under half trace to an unresolved V gene in checked studies; the others have no known cause. The V and J calls and clone size are taken from that table; D and trimming were inferred from the DNA. This sample lists roughly 180,000 clones; around 82% were detected once. The ten largest clones add up to around 0.97% of the sample.

Comments on this clone: No antigen is known for it. Within one base of it there is no much larger clone, and no base qualities were kept.

Compared with germline, V lacks 4 bases and J lacks 4 bases; bases without a gene match: 9. Its CDR3 holds 18 amino acids, cysteine through phenylalanine. The read is trimmed to its CDR3 DNA, 54 bases read in frame from base 1. CDR1 and CDR2, per the germline V gene, are SGDLS and YYNGEE. The cohort consisted of hundreds of healthy bone marrow donors. All cohort members were sampled while nominally healthy, although unrecorded immune exposures were likely present. The donor tested CMV seronegative and was one of the 352 seronegative cohort members. A peripheral blood sample was collected from each donor, and TCR beta sequencing was performed on peripheral blood mononuclear cells. Genomic DNA was extracted from the blood cell samples with the Qiagen DNeasy Blood Extraction Kit.

The sequenced material came from PBMCs. The V gene is TRBV9 and the J gene is TRBJ2-3; the central 16 bases match TRBD2. The receptor was derived from a man under 40 in good health and CMV-seronegative. The DNA sequence reads TGTGCCAGCAGCCCAGGGACTAGCGGGGGGGCCCTTGCAGATACGCAGTATTTT. This gives the protein CASSPGTSGGALADTQYF.